Reported below is one T cell receptor beta chain. The treatment was: oral pan-JAK inhibitor, 5-10 mg twice daily. Alopecia areata patients had lesional scalp punch biopsies and peripheral blood taken from them. Per the germline V gene, CDR1 is WSHSY and CDR2 is SAAADI. V lost 3 bases and J lost 2, with 1 base in between. The CDR3 runs to 11 residues. RNA extraction and reverse transcription yielded cDNA as sequencing template. Profiling relied on immunoSEQ multiplex PCR, and the TCRdb table lists in-frame clones only, not all of them. Found here are 87,000 or so clones, about 70% of them singletons; the top ten hold around 15%. The sample is drawn from a study of CD8+ T cells in alopecia areata.

The clonotype originates from a human donor with alopecia areata. The starting material was CD8+ T cells sorted from blood, obtained around week 42, from a patient treated with tofacitinib. The chain combines TRBV10-2 with TRBJ1-1; D is ambiguous. The CDR3 sequence: CASSDNTEAFF. The CDR3, as DNA: TGCGCCAGCAGTGATAACACTGAAGCTTTCTTT.